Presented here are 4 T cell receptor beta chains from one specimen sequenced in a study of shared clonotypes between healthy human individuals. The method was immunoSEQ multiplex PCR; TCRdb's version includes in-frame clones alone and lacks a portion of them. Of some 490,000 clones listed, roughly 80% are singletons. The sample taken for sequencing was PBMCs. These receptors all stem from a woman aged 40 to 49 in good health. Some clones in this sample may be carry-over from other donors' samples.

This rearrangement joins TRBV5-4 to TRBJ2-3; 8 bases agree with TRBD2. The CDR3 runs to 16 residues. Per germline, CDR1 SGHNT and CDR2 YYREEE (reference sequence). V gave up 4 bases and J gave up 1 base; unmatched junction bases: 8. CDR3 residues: CASSLKAGVGTDTQYF. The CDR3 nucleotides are TGTGCCAGCAGCCTAAAAGCGGGAGTTGGCACAGATACGCAGTATTTT.

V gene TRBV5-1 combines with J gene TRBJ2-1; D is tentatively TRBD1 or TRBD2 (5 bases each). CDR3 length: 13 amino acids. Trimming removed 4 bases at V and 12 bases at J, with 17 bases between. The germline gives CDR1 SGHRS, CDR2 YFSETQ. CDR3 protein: CASSLGRVEAQFF. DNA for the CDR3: TGCGCCAGCAGCCTGGGACGCGTCGAGGCGCAGTTCTTC.

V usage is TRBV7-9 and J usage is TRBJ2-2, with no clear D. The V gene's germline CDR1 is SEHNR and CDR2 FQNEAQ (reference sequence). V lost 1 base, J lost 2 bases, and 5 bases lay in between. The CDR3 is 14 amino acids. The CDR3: CASSLVFNTGELFF. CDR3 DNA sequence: TGTGCCAGCAGCTTAGTGTTCAACACCGGGGAGCTGTTTTTT.

The CDR3 coding sequence is TGCAGCGTTCTCCTCACCTACGAGCAGTACTTC. This gives the protein CSVLLTYEQYF. The chain links TRBV29-1 to TRBJ2-7; D uncertain. V lost 5 bases, J lost 2 bases, and 7 bases lay in between. The CDR3 covers 11 residues. Per the germline V gene, CDR1 is SQVTM and CDR2 is ANQGSEA.